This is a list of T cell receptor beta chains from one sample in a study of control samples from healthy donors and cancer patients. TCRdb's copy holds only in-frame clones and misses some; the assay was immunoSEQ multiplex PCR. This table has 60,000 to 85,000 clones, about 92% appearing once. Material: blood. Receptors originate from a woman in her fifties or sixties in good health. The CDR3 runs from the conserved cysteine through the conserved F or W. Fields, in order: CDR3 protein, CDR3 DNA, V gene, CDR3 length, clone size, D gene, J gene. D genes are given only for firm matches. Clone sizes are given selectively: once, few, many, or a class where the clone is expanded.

CASSRDSNSPLHF TGCGCCAGCAGTCGGGACAGTAATTCACCCCTCCACTTT TRBV10-1 13 NA TRBD1 TRBJ1-6
CASSLYRDIWNTEAFF TGCGCCAGCAGCCTTTACAGGGATATTTGGAACACTGAAGCTTTCTTT TRBV4-3 16 NA NA TRBJ1-1
CASSHGQGFTEAFF TGTGCCAGCAGTCACGGACAGGGGTTCACTGAAGCTTTCTTT TRBV28 14 NA TRBD1 TRBJ1-1
CASSGDRALNQPQHF TGTGCCAGCAGCGGGGACAGGGCACTCAATCAGCCCCAGCATTTT TRBV9 15 once TRBD1 TRBJ1-5
CASSLGTGIETQYF TGTGCCAGCAGCTTGGGGACAGGGATAGAGACCCAGTACTTC TRBV5-5 14 NA TRBD1 TRBJ2-5
CASSRDSYNSNQPQHF TGTGCCAGCAGCCGGGACAGTTACAATAGCAATCAGCCCCAGCATTTT TRBV28 16 once TRBD1 TRBJ1-5
CASSLRLAGDTDTQYF TGTGCCAGCAGCTTGCGACTAGCGGGGGACACAGATACGCAGTATTTT TRBV5-4 16 NA TRBD2 TRBJ2-3
CAISESNGQPQHF TGTGCCATCAGTGAGTCGAATGGGCAGCCCCAGCATTTT TRBV10-3 13 NA NA TRBJ1-5
CASSPHFPSEVETQYF TGTGCCAGCAGCCCGCATTTTCCTAGCGAGGTAGAGACCCAGTACTTC TRBV3-1/TRBV3-2 16 NA NA TRBJ2-5
CASSILGLVAYNEQFF TGTGCCAGTAGTATTTTGGGCCTAGTCGCCTACAATGAGCAGTTCTTC TRBV19 16 NA NA TRBJ2-1
CASSGYRLPPEQYF TGTGCCAGCAGTGGCTACAGGCTTCCTCCCGAGCAGTACTTC TRBV6-2/TRBV6-3 14 NA NA TRBJ2-7
CASSLYQSSYNEQFF TGTGCCAGCAGCTTGTATCAGAGCTCCTACAATGAGCAGTTCTTC TRBV5-4 15 NA NA TRBJ2-1
CASSARGLAGGKEQYF TGTGCCAGCAGCGCAAGAGGCCTAGCGGGAGGTAAAGAGCAGTACTTC TRBV9 16 NA TRBD2 TRBJ2-7
CASSPRDTTGELFF TGTGCCAGCAGCCCACGGGACACGACCGGGGAGCTGTTTTTT TRBV6-6 14 NA NA TRBJ2-2
CASSLGTSGGYTF TGTGCCAGCAGCCTTGGGACCTCAGGAGGCTACACCTTC TRBV7-8 13 NA NA TRBJ1-2
CASSPVRVAKNIQYF TGTGCCAGCAGCCCCGTCCGGGTGGCCAAAAACATTCAGTACTTC TRBV7-8 15 NA NA TRBJ2-4
CASSPNGATNEKLFF TGTGCCAGCTCACCAAACGGGGCAACTAATGAAAAACTGTTTTTT TRBV18 15 NA NA TRBJ1-4
CASSLVPNSNTGELFF TGTGCCAGCAGCTTAGTACCCAACTCGAACACCGGGGAGCTGTTTTTT TRBV7-8 16 NA NA TRBJ2-2
CASRRASYEQYF TGTGCCAGCAGGAGGGCCTCCTACGAGCAGTACTTC TRBV28 12 NA NA TRBJ2-7
CASRPRDTGELFF TGTGCCAGCAGGCCCCGGGACACCGGGGAGCTGTTTTTT TRBV2 13 NA NA TRBJ2-2
CASSLARDTGELFF TGTGCCAGCAGCTTAGCGCGTGACACCGGGGAGCTGTTTTTT TRBV7-2 14 NA NA TRBJ2-2
CSGLAGGPSYEQYF TGCAGCGGACTAGCGGGAGGTCCCTCCTACGAGCAGTACTTC TRBV29-1 14 NA TRBD2 TRBJ2-7
CASSSGVLSGNTIYF TGTGCCAGCAGTTCGGGAGTTCTCTCTGGAAACACCATATATTTT TRBV28 15 NA NA TRBJ1-3
CASREARNSGNTIYF TGTGCCAGCAGGGAGGCGCGGAACTCTGGAAACACCATATATTTT TRBV28 15 few NA TRBJ1-3
CASTSLGGRNQPQHF TGTGCCAGCACCTCCCTGGGGGGGCGGAATCAGCCCCAGCATTTT TRBV6-5 15 once NA TRBJ1-5
CASSMAGIVSYEQYF TGTGCCAGTAGTATGGCAGGGATCGTATCCTACGAGCAGTACTTC TRBV19 15 NA NA TRBJ2-7
CASSLWYIVDSGNTIYF TGTGCCAGCAGTTTATGGTACATCGTGGACTCTGGAAACACCATATATTTT TRBV28 17 NA NA TRBJ1-3
CASRDIPNNEQFF TGTGCCAGCAGGGACATACCAAACAATGAGCAGTTCTTC TRBV6-5 13 NA NA TRBJ2-1
CASSQGTIGNTIYF TGTGCCAGCAGCCAAGGGACAATCGGAAACACCATATATTTT TRBV3-1/TRBV3-2 14 NA NA TRBJ1-3
CASSTSTSGGAKNIQYF TGTGCCAGCAGTACCTCTACTAGCGGGGGAGCCAAAAACATTCAGTACTTC TRBV25-1 17 NA TRBD2 TRBJ2-4
CASGGRRNEQFF TGTGCCAGCGGAGGTAGGAGGAATGAGCAGTTCTTC TRBV7-9 12 NA NA TRBJ2-1
CASSESRGPGTEAFF TGCGCCAGCAGTGAGTCTCGGGGGCCTGGGACTGAAGCTTTCTTT TRBV10-2 15 NA NA TRBJ1-1
CASSLGKGDYQPQHF TGTGCCAGCAGCTTAGGGAAGGGGGACTATCAGCCCCAGCATTTT TRBV7-6 15 NA NA TRBJ1-5
CASSLGTGDYQPQHF TGTGCCAGCTCACTGGGGACAGGGGATTATCAGCCCCAGCATTTT TRBV18 15 NA TRBD1 TRBJ1-5
CASSTQGAGNTIYF TGTGCCAGCAGCACTCAAGGGGCTGGAAACACCATATATTTT TRBV21-1 14 NA NA TRBJ1-3
CASSQDGLAGGHDTQYF TGTGCCAGCAGCCAAGATGGCCTTGCGGGAGGGCACGATACGCAGTATTTT TRBV3-1/TRBV3-2 17 NA TRBD2 TRBJ2-3
CASSSTDTQYF TGTGCCAGCAGTTCTACAGATACGCAGTATTTT TRBV12-3/TRBV12-4 11 NA NA TRBJ2-3
CASRAYSPEKLFF TGTGCCAGCAGGGCGTACAGCCCCGAAAAACTGTTTTTT TRBV28 13 NA NA TRBJ1-4
CASSTGTGRAYEQYF TGTGCCAGTAGTACGGGGACAGGTCGAGCCTACGAGCAGTACTTC TRBV19 15 NA TRBD1 TRBJ2-7
CASSLARGSNTEAFF TGCGCCAGCAGCTTAGCTAGGGGATCGAACACTGAAGCTTTCTTT TRBV5-1 15 NA NA TRBJ1-1
CAISDGTSASTDTQYF TGTGCCATCAGTGATGGGACTAGCGCTAGCACAGATACGCAGTATTTT TRBV10-3 16 NA TRBD2 TRBJ2-3